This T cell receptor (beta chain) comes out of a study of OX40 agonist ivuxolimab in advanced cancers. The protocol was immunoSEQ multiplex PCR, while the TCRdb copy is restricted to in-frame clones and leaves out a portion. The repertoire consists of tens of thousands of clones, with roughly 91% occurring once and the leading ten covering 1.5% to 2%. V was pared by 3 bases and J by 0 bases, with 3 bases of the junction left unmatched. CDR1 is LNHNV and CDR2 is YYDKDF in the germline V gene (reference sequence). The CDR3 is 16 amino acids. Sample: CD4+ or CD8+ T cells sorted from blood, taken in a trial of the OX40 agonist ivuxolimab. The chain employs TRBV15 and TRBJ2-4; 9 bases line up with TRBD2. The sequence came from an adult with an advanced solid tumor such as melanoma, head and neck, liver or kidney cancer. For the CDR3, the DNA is TGTGCCACCAGCAGGCCGACTAGCGGAGCCAAAAACATTCAGTACTTC. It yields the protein CATSRPTSGAKNIQYF.